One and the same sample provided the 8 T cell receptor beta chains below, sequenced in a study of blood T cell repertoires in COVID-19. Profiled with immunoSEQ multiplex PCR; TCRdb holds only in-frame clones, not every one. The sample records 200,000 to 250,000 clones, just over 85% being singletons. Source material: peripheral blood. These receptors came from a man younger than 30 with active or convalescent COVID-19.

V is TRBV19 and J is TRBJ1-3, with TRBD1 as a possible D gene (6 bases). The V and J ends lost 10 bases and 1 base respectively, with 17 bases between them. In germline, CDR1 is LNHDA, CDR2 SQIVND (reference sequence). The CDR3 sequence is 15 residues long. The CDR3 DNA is TGTGCCACCGGCCAGACAGGCACATCTGGAAACACCATATATTTT. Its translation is CATGQTGTSGNTIYF.

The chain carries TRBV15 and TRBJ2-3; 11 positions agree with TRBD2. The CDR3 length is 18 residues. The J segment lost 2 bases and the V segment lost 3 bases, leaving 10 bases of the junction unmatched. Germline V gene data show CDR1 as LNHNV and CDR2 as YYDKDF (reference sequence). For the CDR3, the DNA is TGTGCCACCAGCAGTGAACTCGGACTAGCGGGCAACACAGATACGCAGTATTTT. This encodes CATSSELGLAGNTDTQYF.

CDR3 sequence: CASQDRYSYNEQFF. The CDR3 nucleotides are TGTGCCAGCCAAGACAGGTACTCCTACAATGAGCAGTTCTTC. The chain links TRBV2 to TRBJ2-1; D possibly corresponds to TRBD1 (6 bases). Looked up from germline, CDR1 is SNHLY and CDR2 is FYNNEI. The V end was cut by 8 bases, the J end by 0 bases, with 11 bases between. The CDR3 runs to 14 residues.

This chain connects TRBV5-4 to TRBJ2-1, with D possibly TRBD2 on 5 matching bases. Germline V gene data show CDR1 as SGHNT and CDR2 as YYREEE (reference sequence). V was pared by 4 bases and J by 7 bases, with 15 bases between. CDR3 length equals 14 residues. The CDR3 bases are TGTGCCAGCAGCGTGGGCGGAACGGGGAATGAGCAGTTCTTC. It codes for CASSVGGTGNEQFF.

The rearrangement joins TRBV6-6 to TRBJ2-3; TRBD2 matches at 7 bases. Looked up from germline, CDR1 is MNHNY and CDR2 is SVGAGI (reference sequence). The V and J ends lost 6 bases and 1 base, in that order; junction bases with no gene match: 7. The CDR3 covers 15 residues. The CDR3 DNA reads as TGTGCCAGCAGCTTAAACCGGGGGGGCACAGATACGCAGTATTTT. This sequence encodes CASSLNRGGTDTQYF.

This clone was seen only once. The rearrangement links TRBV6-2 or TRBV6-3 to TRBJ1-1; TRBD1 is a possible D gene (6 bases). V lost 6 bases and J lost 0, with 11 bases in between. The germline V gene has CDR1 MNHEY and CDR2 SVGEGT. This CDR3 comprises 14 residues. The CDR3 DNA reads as TGTGCCAGCAGCAACGCAGGGGTGAACACTGAAGCTTTCTTT. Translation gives CASSNAGVNTEAFF.

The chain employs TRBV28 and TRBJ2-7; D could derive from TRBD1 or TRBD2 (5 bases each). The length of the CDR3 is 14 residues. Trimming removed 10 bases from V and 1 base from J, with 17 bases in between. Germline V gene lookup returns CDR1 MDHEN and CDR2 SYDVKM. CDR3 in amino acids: CATSGGRASYEQYF. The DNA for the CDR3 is TGTGCCACCAGCGGTGGCAGGGCATCCTACGAGCAGTACTTC.

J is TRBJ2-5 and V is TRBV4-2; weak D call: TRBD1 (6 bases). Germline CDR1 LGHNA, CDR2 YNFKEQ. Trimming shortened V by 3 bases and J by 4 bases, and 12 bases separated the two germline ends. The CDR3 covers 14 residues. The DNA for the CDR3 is TGTGCCAGCAGCCAGCCAGGGGTGGGAGAGACCCAGTACTTC. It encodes CASSQPGVGETQYF.